These 28 T cell receptor beta chains were sequenced from one sample in a study of untreated major depressive disorder (dated by TCRdb to 2016 to 2019). Library creation used the immunoSEQ multiplex PCR assay. TCRdb limited this immuneACCESS table to in-frame rearrangements with V and J called. A share of clones is missing; checked studies link under half to unresolved V genes, and the rest is unexplained. The sample table shows fewer than 25,000 clones, and 85% to 90% are seen once. Together, the top ten hold about 0.8% of the sample. Specimen: CD4+ T cells from PBMCs. The origin of the receptors is a woman aged 25 to 39 in good health.

This chain connects TRBV27 to TRBJ2-7; D unclear. Germline loops: CDR1 MNHEY, CDR2 SMNVEV (reference sequence). CDR3 length: 12 residues. V lost 3 bases and J 5 bases, leaving 8 bases between the germline ends. The CDR3 loop reads CASSLFPNEQYF. DNA of the CDR3: TGTGCCAGCAGTTTGTTCCCCAACGAGCAGTACTTC.

V gene TRBV5-1 combines with J gene TRBJ2-5; D is unresolved. Germline CDR1 SGHRS, CDR2 YFSETQ. This CDR3 region has 15 residues. V lost 0 bases and J 1 base, leaving 10 bases between the germline ends. The CDR3 nucleotides read TGCGCCAGCAGCTTGGCCCCCGGACCCCAAGAGACCCAGTACTTC. This sequence encodes CASSLAPGPQETQYF.

CDR3 sequence reads: CASSRPTDTQYF. The CDR3 nucleotides are TGTGCCAGCAGCCGACCCACAGATACGCAGTATTTT. The J gene is TRBJ2-3, the V gene TRBV5-4; D gene uncertain. Per germline, CDR1 SGHNT and CDR2 YYREEE (reference sequence). V lost 4 bases and J 2 bases, leaving 5 bases between the germline ends. This CDR3 is 12 amino acids long.

In DNA, the CDR3 is TGTGCCAGCAGCGCACGAATAAACTATGGCTACACCTTC. Encoded protein: CASSARINYGYTF. J is TRBJ1-2 and V is TRBV5-4; D unresolved. CDR1 and CDR2 from the germline V gene are SGHNT and YYREEE (reference sequence). The V end lost 4 bases, the J end lost 2 bases, and 9 bases lay between the germline ends. The CDR3 consists of 13 residues.

This chain joins TRBV5-1 and TRBJ1-5; 7 bases are shared with TRBD1. Germline CDR1 and CDR2: SGHRS and YFSETQ. Unmatched junction bases numbered 2, after V lost 1 base and J lost 7 bases. The CDR3 has 13 amino acids. The CDR3 spells CASSLQGEQPQHF. The CDR3 coding sequence is TGCGCCAGCAGCTTGCAGGGGGAGCAGCCCCAGCATTTT.

This chain connects TRBV7-2 to TRBJ2-7, with D possibly matching TRBD2 (6 bases). This CDR3 has 14 residues. V was trimmed by 5 bases and J by 7 bases, leaving 18 bases between them. Germline V gene lookup returns CDR1 SGHTA and CDR2 FQGNSA. The CDR3 DNA is TGTGCCAGCAGCCCCAGCGTGCGGGCGGGGGAGCAGTACTTC. Translated, it gives CASSPSVRAGEQYF.

The chain uses TRBV27 and TRBJ2-1; TRBD2 matches at 10 bases. V was clipped by 6 bases and J by 9 bases; unmatched bases: 8. The CDR3 consists of 14 residues. Germline CDR1 reads MNHEY; CDR2 reads SMNVEV (reference sequence). In DNA form, the CDR3 reads TGTGCCAGCAGCAAGGGACTAGCGAGACGTGAGCAGTTCTTC. It is translated as CASSKGLARREQFF.

The rearrangement joins TRBV6-1 to TRBJ1-1; D is unresolved. In germline, CDR1 is MNHNS, CDR2 SASEGT. This CDR3 comprises 13 residues. V gave up 7 bases and J gave up 1 base, with 10 bases separating them. CDR3 protein: CASTRTWNTEAFF. The CDR3 DNA is TGTGCCAGCACTCGAACGTGGAACACTGAAGCTTTCTTT.

The V and J genes are TRBV9 and TRBJ2-1, with D perhaps TRBD2 (6 bases). The CDR3 length is 17 residues. Germline-derived CDR1 and CDR2 are SGDLS and YYNGEE. Deletions cut 0 bases from V and 10 bases from J, with 23 bases between. The CDR3 DNA reads TGTGCCAGCAGCGTAGGACACGGGAGCTATTCGGTTGACGAGCAGTTCTTC. It is translated as CASSVGHGSYSVDEQFF.

The chain recombines TRBV4-1 with TRBJ2-4; D unclear. Trimming pared 1 base from V and 0 bases from J, leaving 4 bases between. The CDR3 consists of 14 residues. In germline, CDR1 is MGHRA, CDR2 YSYEKL. CDR3 sequence reads: CASSQVLAKNIQYF. The CDR3, as DNA: TGCGCCAGCAGCCAAGTTCTAGCCAAAAACATTCAGTACTTC.

The chain links TRBV7-2 to TRBJ2-4; D is unresolved. Germline assignment: CDR1 SGHTA and CDR2 FQGNSA. Trimming took 5 bases from V and 0 from J, leaving 14 bases between them. The CDR3 runs to 16 residues. DNA of the CDR3: TGTGCCAGCAGCCCTCAGGCAGGTCTAGCCAAAAACATTCAGTACTTC. It codes for CASSPQAGLAKNIQYF.

The chain combines TRBV29-1 with TRBJ2-7; TRBD1 might be the D (5 bases). From germline, CDR1 is SQVTM and CDR2 ANQGSEA. CDR3 length: 14 amino acids. V gave up 4 bases and J gave up 4 bases, with 17 bases separating them. The CDR3 DNA reads TGCAGCGTTGTACCGCAGGGAAGGTTTTACGAGCAGTACTTC. Amino acids: CSVVPQGRFYEQYF.

This chain uses TRBV11-2 with TRBJ2-7; 13 bases agree with TRBD2. V shed 4 bases and J 4 bases; nucleotides not matched to a gene: 7. CDR3 length: 16 amino acids. Germline lookup yields CDR1 SGHAT and CDR2 FQNNGV. The CDR3 sequence is CASSSALAGGGYEQYF. DNA of the CDR3: TGTGCCAGCAGCTCGGCACTAGCGGGAGGGGGGTACGAGCAGTACTTC.

The chain uses TRBV5-4 and TRBJ1-1; D remains ambiguous. V lost 3 bases and J 8 bases, leaving 14 bases between the germline ends. The length of the CDR3 is 13 residues. Germline V gene lookup returns CDR1 SGHNT and CDR2 YYREEE (reference sequence). CDR3 coding DNA: TGTGCCAGCAGCTCTGGAGGTGGGCGAGAAGCTTTCTTT. Protein product: CASSSGGGREAFF.

J is TRBJ2-2 and V is TRBV16; a weak D match, TRBD2 (5 bases). The CDR3 runs 14 residues. V lost 10 bases to trimming and J lost 3 bases, with 15 bases between them. The germline gives CDR1 KGHSY, CDR2 FQNENV. CDR3 loop: CATSTGIYTGELFF. As DNA, the CDR3 is TGTGCCACTTCGACCGGGATTTACACCGGGGAGCTGTTTTTT.

The J gene is TRBJ1-1, the V gene TRBV27; D perhaps matches TRBD1 (5 bases). Germline V lookup: CDR1 MNHEY, CDR2 SMNVEV (reference sequence). This CDR3 contains 16 residues. The ends were cut back, 5 bases at V and 7 bases at J, with 23 bases in the middle. The CDR3 loop is CASSPHGRDRTGEAFF. DNA for the CDR3: TGTGCCAGCAGTCCCCATGGACGGGACCGCACAGGTGAAGCTTTCTTT.

V and J are TRBV7-9 and TRBJ2-5; 11 bases align to TRBD2. Germline V lookup: CDR1 SEHNR, CDR2 FQNEAQ (reference sequence). J gave up 2 bases and V 5 bases, and 4 bases lay outside the gene matches. The CDR3 sequence is 15 residues long. The CDR3 reads CASSARLAGQETQYF. The CDR3 region has the DNA TGTGCCAGCAGCGCCCGACTAGCGGGACAAGAGACCCAGTACTTC.

The chain joins TRBV28 to TRBJ2-5; unclear D gene. Trimming pared 6 bases from V and 3 bases from J, leaving 5 bases between. The CDR3 contains 11 residues. Germline V lookup: CDR1 MDHEN, CDR2 SYDVKM. The chain's CDR3 is CASSNEETQYF. CDR3 DNA sequence: TGTGCCAGCAGCAATGAAGAGACCCAGTACTTC. Looking up the rest from reference TRBV28 and TRBJ2-5 gives the full variable domain: DVKVTQSSRYLVKRTGEKVFLECVQDMDHENMFWYRQDPGLGLRLIYFSYDVKMKEKGDIPEGYSVSREKKERFSLILESASTNQTSMYLCASSNEETQYFGPGTRLLVL.

This clone was found a few times. The CDR3 region is CASSPGTGNYGYTF. The CDR3 nucleotides read TGTGCCAGCTCCCCCGGGACGGGTAACTATGGCTACACCTTC. V and J are TRBV25-1 and TRBJ1-2; possibly TRBD1 for D (5 bases). Per the germline V gene, CDR1 is MGHDK and CDR2 is SYGVNS. This CDR3 is built from 14 residues. The V end was cut by 8 bases, the J end by 1 base, with 14 bases between.

Here the CDR3 DNA reads TGTGCCAGTACCCCTAGCGGGAGGGGATCGGTCAGCGGGGAGCTGTTTTTT. Translated, it gives CASTPSGRGSVSGELFF. The J gene is TRBJ2-2, the V gene TRBV19; 12 bases agree with TRBD2. Trimming at V came to 7 bases and at J to 7 bases, leaving 13 bases not matched to a gene. The CDR3 has 17 residues. Germline CDR1 LNHDA, CDR2 SQIVND (reference sequence).

This clone showed up just once. J is TRBJ2-7 and V is TRBV6-1; a weak D match, TRBD1 (6 bases). This CDR3 region has 15 residues. CDR1 is MNHNS, CDR2 SASEGT, per germline. V was shortened by 7 bases and J by 4 bases, with 20 bases between the two germline ends. DNA of the CDR3: TGTGCCAGCACCAACCTCAAGGGGGTGCCTTACGAGCAGTACTTC. It yields the protein CASTNLKGVPYEQYF.

This chain joins TRBV7-8 and TRBJ2-7; D is perhaps TRBD2 (7 bases). With 2 bases removed from V and 7 bases from J, the gap between germline ends came to 18 bases. The germline V gene encodes CDR1 SGHVS and CDR2 FQNEAQ. CDR3 length: 15 amino acids. The CDR3 sequence is CASSLRTGMGGEQYF. The CDR3 DNA reads TGTGCCAGCAGCTTACGCACAGGGATGGGGGGGGAGCAGTACTTC.

The chain employs TRBV5-6 and TRBJ2-1; the match to TRBD1 covers 9 bases. The trim removed 7 bases at V and 4 bases at J, leaving 15 bases unmatched. The length of the CDR3 is 17 residues. Per the germline V gene, CDR1 is SGHDT and CDR2 is YYEEEE. The CDR3 DNA reads TGTGCCAGCCAATCTACAGGGGGCGCGATCCTTTACAATGAGCAGTTCTTC. Protein product: CASQSTGGAILYNEQFF.

This clone was detected once. The rearrangement joins TRBV7-2 to TRBJ2-7; 10 bases map to TRBD2. The CDR3 runs 19 residues. Germline assignment: CDR1 SGHTA and CDR2 FQGNSA. The trim removed 2 bases at V and 1 base at J, leaving 14 bases unmatched. The CDR3 coding sequence is TGTGCCAGCAGCTTAAATTCTGCGTTTAGCGGGAGGAGTTCCTACGAGCAGTACTTC. It encodes CASSLNSAFSGRSSYEQYF. Based on the CDR3 plus reference TRBV7-2 and TRBJ2-7, the full variable domain is GAGVSQSPSNKVTEKGKDVELRCDPISGHTALYWYRQSLGQGLEFLIYFQGNSAPDKSGLPSDRFSAERTGGSVSTLTIQRTQQEDSAVYLCASSLNSAFSGRSSYEQYFGPGTRLTVT.

This clone was counted a single time. The rearrangement uses TRBV18 and TRBJ1-5, with a weak D call TRBD1 (5 bases). The CDR3 is 15 residues long. V was clipped by 3 bases and J by 1 base, with 10 bases between them. The germline CDR1 and CDR2 sequences are KGHSH and LQKENI. As DNA, the CDR3 is TGTGCCAGCTCACCTTTCACAGGAAGCAATCAGCCCCAGCATTTT. Amino acids: CASSPFTGSNQPQHF.

The chain employs TRBV5-5 and TRBJ2-3; D unclear. V was clipped by 3 bases and J by 2 bases, with 13 bases between them. CDR1 and CDR2 (germline): SGHKS, YYEKEE (reference sequence). The CDR3 length is 15 residues. CDR3 loop: CASSWGSRNTDTQYF. Here the CDR3 DNA reads TGTGCCAGCAGCTGGGGATCAAGAAACACAGATACGCAGTATTTT.

The chain couples TRBV5-1 to TRBJ2-3; D is possibly TRBD2 (5 bases). The CDR3 consists of 15 residues. Trimming took 5 bases from V and 5 from J, leaving 18 bases between them. CDR1 is SGHRS, CDR2 YFSETQ, per germline. The CDR3, as DNA: TGCGCCAGCAGACCAGAGGCATTCAGCGGAGATACGCAGTATTTT. As protein: CASRPEAFSGDTQYF.

This clone appeared once. V is TRBV4-3 and J is TRBJ2-5, with TRBD1 matching over 10 bases. Trimming took 6 bases from V and 7 from J; bases not matched to a gene: 5. Germline CDR1 is LGHNA and CDR2 is YSLEER. CDR3 length: 13 residues. The CDR3 region is CASSDRGQGTQYF. The CDR3 DNA sequence: TGCGCCAGCAGTGACAGGGGGCAGGGGACCCAGTACTTC.